This entry lists 22 T cell receptor beta chains sequenced from one sample in a study of cytomegalovirus exposure and HLA in healthy donors. PCR involved 60 Vbeta and 13 Jbeta primers. TCRdb keeps only in-frame clones here, not all; method: immunoSEQ multiplex PCR. The table lists about 67,000 clones, with roughly 4.7% in the top ten. The sequenced sample was PBMCs. Every receptor here comes from a woman aged 40 to 50 in good health and CMV-seropositive.

The V call is TRBV28, the J call TRBJ2-1; 14 nucleotides align to TRBD2. Germline lookup yields CDR1 MDHEN and CDR2 SYDVKM. The CDR3 has 14 amino acids. With 5 bases clipped from V and 9 bases from J, the junction kept 3 bases outside the gene matches. DNA for the CDR3: TGTGCCAGCAGTCTGGGACTAGCGGGAGCTGAGCAGTTCTTC. Its translation: CASSLGLAGAEQFF.

The genes are TRBV4-1 and TRBJ2-7, with D tentatively TRBD2 (6 bases). V lost 1 base, J lost 9 bases, and 7 bases lay in between. Germline V CDR1 and CDR2: MGHRA, YSYEKL. CDR3 length: 11 amino acids. In DNA form, the CDR3 reads TGCGCCAGCAGCCAAGGGGGAGGGCAGTACTTC. Residues: CASSQGGGQYF.

CDR3 sequence: CASSTGLAGRQNTGELFF. The CDR3 DNA reads as TGTGCCAGCAGCACAGGACTAGCGGGACGACAGAACACCGGGGAGCTGTTTTTT. This sequence joins TRBV5-8 and TRBJ2-2, with 12 bases fitting TRBD2. Per germline, CDR1 SGHTS and CDR2 YDEGEE. CDR3 size: 18 residues. Unmatched junction bases numbered 8, after V lost 4 bases and J lost 1 base. The complete variable domain, with remaining parts taken from reference TRBV5-8 and TRBJ2-2, reads EAGVTQSPTHLIKTRGQQATLRCSPISGHTSVYWYQQALGLGLQFLLWYDEGEERNRGNFPPRFSGRQFPNYSSELNVNALELEDSALYLCASSTGLAGRQNTGELFFGEGSRLTVL.

The V gene is TRBV6-4, the J gene TRBJ2-5; D gene uncertain. This CDR3 has 13 amino acids. Germline CDR1 and CDR2: MRHNA and SNTAGT. Deletions cut 3 bases from V and 2 bases from J, with 7 bases between. The CDR3 nucleotides read TGTGCCAGCAGTGAAGCCCCGCAAGAGACCCAGTACTTC. Its translation is CASSEAPQETQYF.

This chain joins TRBV29-1 and TRBJ2-5; 11 bases align to TRBD2. Germline V CDR1 and CDR2: SQVTM, ANQGSEA. The J segment lost 4 bases and the V segment lost 4 bases, leaving 2 bases of the junction unmatched. This CDR3 is built from 13 residues. CDR3 protein: CSVGLAGTETQYF. CDR3 nucleotides: TGCAGCGTTGGACTAGCGGGGACAGAGACCCAGTACTTC.

Details on this clone: This specimen includes other DNA sequences encoding the same CDR3. The chain employs TRBV15 and TRBJ1-5; no clear D gene. From germline, CDR1 is LNHNV and CDR2 YYDKDF (reference sequence). The CDR3 is 13 residues long. V was cut by 1 base and J by 3 bases, with 4 bases left in between. In DNA form, the CDR3 reads TGTGCCACCAGCAGAGCCTACAATCAGCCCCAGCATTTT. Protein sequence: CATSRAYNQPQHF. The full variable domain, with the rest looked up from reference TRBV15 and TRBJ1-5, is DAMVIQNPRYQVTQFGKPVTLSCSQTLNHNVMYWYQQKSSQAPKLLFHYYDKDFNNEADTPDNFQSRRPNTSFCFLDIRSPGLGDTAMYLCATSRAYNQPQHFGDGTRLSIL.

The rearrangement links TRBV5-4 to TRBJ1-5; 8 nucleotides line up with TRBD1. The V gene's germline CDR1 is SGHNT and CDR2 YYREEE (reference sequence). With 3 bases clipped from V and 9 bases from J, the junction kept 5 bases outside the gene matches. This CDR3 region has 13 residues. The CDR3 DNA sequence: TGTGCCAGCAGCTCTGGACAGGGAGGGCCCCAGCATTTT. It codes for CASSSGQGGPQHF.

This chain links TRBV6-4 with TRBJ1-6; perhaps TRBD1 as D (5 bases). Germline CDR1 reads MRHNA; CDR2 reads SNTAGT. V lost 2 bases, J lost 10 bases, and 24 bases lay in between. This CDR3 spans 18 amino acids. The CDR3: CASSDTIIPGVVRSPLHF. In DNA form, the CDR3 reads TGTGCCAGCAGTGACACGATAATCCCGGGGGTTGTACGGTCACCCCTCCACTTT.

The genes are TRBV7-2 and TRBJ1-2; maybe TRBD1 (5 bases). Germline assignment: CDR1 SGHTA and CDR2 FQGNSA. The CDR3 consists of 15 residues. V lost 1 base, J lost 2 bases, and 11 bases lay in between. In DNA, the CDR3 is TGTGCCAGCAGCTTAGTCTTTCAGGGCAACTATGGCTACACCTTC. It encodes CASSLVFQGNYGYTF.

The chain uses TRBV5-6 and TRBJ1-2; the D gene is possibly TRBD1 (5 bases). Between the trimmed V and J ends, which lost 0 bases and 3 bases, there was a span of 9 bases. Per germline, CDR1 SGHDT and CDR2 YYEEEE. The length of the CDR3 is 14 residues. The DNA of the CDR3 is TGTGCCAGCAGCTTGGGACAGAACCACTATGGCTACACCTTC. This encodes CASSLGQNHYGYTF.

This sequence joins TRBV30 and TRBJ1-2; possible D gene TRBD1, 5 bases. The CDR3 contains 12 residues. Trimming took off 4 bases at V and 0 bases at J, with 6 bases between the two ends. Germline V lookup: CDR1 GTSNPN, CDR2 SVGIG (reference sequence). This chain's CDR3 is CAWKGPNYGYTF. CDR3 DNA sequence: TGTGCCTGGAAGGGGCCTAACTATGGCTACACCTTC.

The J gene is TRBJ2-3, the V gene TRBV5-4; TRBD2 aligns across 11 bases. Per the germline V gene, CDR1 is SGHNT and CDR2 is YYREEE (reference sequence). V was pared by 4 bases and J by 2 bases, with 3 bases of the junction left unmatched. The CDR3 has 15 residues. CDR3 nucleotide sequence: TGTGCCAGCAGCCAGGGACTAGCGGACACAGATACGCAGTATTTT. Encoded protein: CASSQGLADTDTQYF.

The rearrangement links TRBV6-4 to TRBJ2-1, with D maybe TRBD2 (6 bases). Trimming stripped 0 bases from V and 8 bases from J, with 11 bases between. CDR3 length: 14 residues. Germline V gene lookup returns CDR1 MRHNA and CDR2 SNTAGT. The CDR3 loop reads CASSDSNPGDEQFF. The DNA of the CDR3 is TGTGCCAGCAGTGACTCGAATCCGGGAGATGAGCAGTTCTTC.

This chain uses TRBV4-2 with TRBJ2-1; 7 bases are a match to TRBD2. J lost 8 bases, V lost 4 bases, and 14 bases had no gene match. Looked up from germline, CDR1 is LGHNA and CDR2 is YNFKEQ. The CDR3 extends over 16 amino acids. The CDR3 sequence is CASSPSEGGIVDEQFF. The CDR3 DNA follows: TGTGCCAGCAGCCCCTCTGAGGGAGGGATAGTGGATGAGCAGTTCTTC.

This chain connects TRBV11-2 to TRBJ2-2, with a weak D call TRBD2 (6 bases). Trimming removed 8 bases at V and 4 bases at J, with 14 bases between. The length of the CDR3 is 14 residues. Germline loops: CDR1 SGHAT, CDR2 FQNNGV. CDR3 loop: CASRSAGTTGELFF. The CDR3 nucleotides read TGTGCCAGCCGCTCGGCGGGGACCACCGGGGAGCTGTTTTTT.

DNA for the CDR3: TGTGCCAGCAGTCCTGATGGGACAACCGCTAGCACAGATACGCAGTATTTT. Translated: CASSPDGTTASTDTQYF. The chain carries TRBV27 and TRBJ2-3; D is possibly TRBD1 (6 bases). V lost 5 bases, J lost 0 bases, and 18 bases lay in between. CDR1 MNHEY and CDR2 SMNVEV come from the germline V gene (reference sequence). This CDR3 contains 17 residues.

This rearrangement joins TRBV11-3 to TRBJ2-1; possible D gene TRBD1, 5 bases. Per germline, CDR1 SGHNT and CDR2 YENEEA. The CDR3 runs 16 residues. V was cut by 0 bases and J by 8 bases, with 17 bases left in between. CDR3 protein: CASSLEGRGWMDEQFF. CDR3 bases: TGTGCCAGCAGCTTAGAGGGGCGAGGTTGGATGGATGAGCAGTTCTTC.

The chain links TRBV7-6 to TRBJ1-1; D remains unclear. In germline, CDR1 is SGHVS, CDR2 FNYEAQ. V was trimmed by 5 bases and J by 1 base, leaving 11 bases between them. There are 14 residues in the CDR3. CDR3 amino acids: CASSTNRRNTEAFF. Here the CDR3 DNA reads TGTGCCAGCAGCACCAACCGCAGGAACACTGAAGCTTTCTTT.

The rearrangement joins TRBV10-3 to TRBJ2-5; TRBD2 agrees at 12 bases. The DNA matches TRBJ2-7 better at its end, which makes the J call doubtful. There are 18 residues in the CDR3. CDR1 ENHRY and CDR2 SYGVKD come from the germline V gene. The CDR3 spells CAISESGLAGFVTYEQYF. Here the CDR3 DNA reads TGTGCCATCAGTGAGTCAGGACTAGCGGGATTCGTTACCTACGAGCAGTACTTC.

The chain carries TRBV15 and TRBJ2-7; 10 nucleotides agree with TRBD2. Germline trimming cut 4 bases from V and 10 bases from J; bases unmatched to any gene: 7. This CDR3 region has 13 residues. Per the germline V gene, CDR1 is LNHNV and CDR2 is YYDKDF (reference sequence). The DNA of the CDR3 is TGTGCCACCAGCAACGTAGCGGGGGGCGGACAGTACTTC. This encodes CATSNVAGGGQYF.

V is TRBV5-4 and J is TRBJ1-6, with 8 bases aligning to TRBD1. The length of the CDR3 is 14 residues. The V segment lost 2 bases and the J segment 7 bases; nucleotides outside the gene matches: 2. Germline CDR1 SGHNT, CDR2 YYREEE (reference sequence). The CDR3 loop reads CASSFGQGNSPLHF. The CDR3 nucleotides read TGTGCCAGCAGCTTTGGACAGGGAAATTCACCCCTCCACTTT.

The CDR3 here is CASSLSAGGADTIYF. The CDR3 DNA sequence: TGTGCCAGCAGCTTGTCGGCAGGGGGCGCGGACACCATATATTTT. The V and J genes are TRBV5-4 and TRBJ1-3; TRBD1 matches 8 bases. From germline, CDR1 is SGHNT and CDR2 YYREEE (reference sequence). After removal of 1 base from V and 8 bases from J, the junction contained 8 bases not matched to a gene. CDR3 length equals 15 residues. The full variable domain, rest sourced from reference TRBV5-4 and TRBJ1-3, is ETGVTQSPTHLIKTRGQQVTLRCSSQSGHNTVSWYQQALGQGPQFIFQYYREEENGRGNFPPRFSGLQFPNYSSELNVNALELDDSALYLCASSLSAGGADTIYFGEGSWLTVV.